The T cell receptor beta chain under discussion was sequenced for a study of T cell responses to AZD1222 COVID-19 vaccine. Overall study results and limits: Following two doses of AZD1222, Spike-specific TCR breadth and depth rose. Scientists sampled the repertoires only once the peak T cell response had passed. In a largely white British group with more females than males, clonal diversity was possibly underestimated.

J was trimmed by 5 bases and V by 3 bases; bases with no gene match: 1. CDR3 length: 12 amino acids. Germline loops: CDR1 MNHEY, CDR2 SMNVEV (reference sequence). This clone appeared a single time. The antigen remains undetermined. Only in-frame clones appear in the TCRdb table, and some are missing; sequencing was by immunoSEQ multiplex PCR. The sample lists 90,000 to 150,000 clones, about 86% occurring once. The rearrangement joins TRBV27 to TRBJ2-7; TRBD2 agrees at 7 bases. This sequence was found in an adult who received the AZD1222 COVID-19 vaccine. The sample was peripheral blood, taken 28 days after the second AZD1222 dose. The CDR3 DNA reads as TGTGCCAGCAGTTTGGGGGGGAACGAGCAGTACTTC. Translation: CASSLGGNEQYF.